Below, 27 T cell receptor beta chains from the same sample are listed, as sequenced in a study of shared clonotypes between healthy human individuals. This table comes from immunoSEQ multiplex PCR, and its TCRdb copy is limited to in-frame clones, with some not included. The profile shows roughly 1,000,000 clones, approximately 80% of them singletons. The specimen sequenced was memory CD4+ T cells from PBMCs. Subset of the sample: CD45RA-negative fraction. These TCRs come from a man younger than 35 in good health. Some clones in this sample may be carry-over from other donors' samples.

J is TRBJ2-7 and V is TRBV4-1, with a tentative D call TRBD2 (5 bases). Germline V gene lookup returns CDR1 MGHRA and CDR2 YSYEKL. CDR3 length equals 16 residues. V lost 4 bases and J 2 bases, leaving 18 bases between the germline ends. CDR3 protein: CASSPWEKAVPYEQYF. The CDR3 region has the DNA TGCGCCAGCAGCCCGTGGGAGAAGGCGGTTCCCTACGAGCAGTACTTC.

On this clone itself: Other DNA variants within this sample encode the same CDR3. The V call is TRBV5-1, the J call TRBJ2-5, with 10 bases identical to TRBD1. The CDR3 loop spans 15 amino acids. The trim removed 0 bases at V and 5 bases at J, leaving 4 bases unmatched. The germline gives CDR1 SGHRS, CDR2 YFSETQ. The CDR3: CASSLAGTGEETQYF. CDR3 in DNA: TGCGCCAGCAGCTTGGCCGGGACAGGGGAGGAGACCCAGTACTTC.

Many counts were recorded for this clone. The sample carries other DNA sequences with the same CDR3. DNA of the CDR3: TGTGCCAGCAGCTTGGGGGGAGGGAAGGAGACCCAGTACTTC. It encodes CASSLGGGKETQYF. This chain uses TRBV5-4 with TRBJ2-5, with 7 bases that match TRBD2. Germline assignment: CDR1 SGHNT and CDR2 YYREEE (reference sequence). The CDR3 runs to 14 residues. V was pared by 0 bases and J by 5 bases, with 4 bases of the junction left unmatched. Full variable domain (remainder filled in from reference TRBV5-4 and TRBJ2-5): ETGVTQSPTHLIKTRGQQVTLRCSSQSGHNTVSWYQQALGQGPQFIFQYYREEENGRGNFPPRFSGLQFPNYSSELNVNALELDDSALYLCASSLGGGKETQYFGPGTRLLVL.

The J gene is TRBJ1-2, the V gene TRBV28; D is perhaps TRBD1 (5 bases). This CDR3 has 12 residues. Deletions cut 6 bases from V and 5 bases from J, with 10 bases between. Germline CDR1 is MDHEN and CDR2 is SYDVKM. The CDR3 DNA follows: TGTGCCAGCAGGCGGGGGGGGTATGGCTACACCTTC. It is translated as CASRRGGYGYTF.

The J gene is TRBJ2-1, the V gene TRBV7-3; 8 nucleotides line up with TRBD1. V gave up 1 base and J gave up 9 bases; unmatched junction bases: 8. Germline V gives CDR1 SGHTA, CDR2 FQGTGA. The CDR3 spans 15 residues. This CDR3 is CASSLIRQGAGEQFF. CDR3 DNA sequence: TGTGCCAGCAGCTTAATCAGGCAGGGGGCCGGTGAGCAGTTCTTC.

This clone was seen just once. Other nucleotide sequences in the sample specify the same CDR3. V gene TRBV5-1 combines with J gene TRBJ2-2; 9 bases align to TRBD1. The CDR3 covers 16 residues. Trimming removed 4 bases from V and 3 bases from J; junction bases left unmatched: 7. CDR1 and CDR2 (germline): SGHRS, YFSETQ. The CDR3 loop reads CASSPRQGGDTGELFF. DNA for the CDR3: TGCGCCAGCAGCCCCCGACAGGGGGGGGACACCGGGGAGCTGTTTTTT.

The chain joins TRBV4-2 to TRBJ2-5; 9 positions agree with TRBD2. The CDR3 consists of 16 residues. The germline V gene has CDR1 LGHNA and CDR2 YNFKEQ. J lost 0 bases, V lost 2 bases, and 4 bases had no gene match. The CDR3 region has the DNA TGTGCCAGCAGCCAACACTTAGCGGGAGACCAAGAGACCCAGTACTTC. Protein sequence: CASSQHLAGDQETQYF.

The chain links TRBV20-1 to TRBJ2-1; D unclear. V gave up 3 bases and J gave up 9 bases, with 6 bases separating them. Germline loops: CDR1 DFQATT, CDR2 SNEGSKA (reference sequence). The CDR3 spans 10 residues. The CDR3 nucleotides are TGCAGTGCTAGCTACGGTGAGCAGTTCTTC. Translating it yields CSASYGEQFF.

This clone was counted once. This chain connects TRBV5-1 to TRBJ1-2; TRBD1 might be the D (5 bases). The CDR3 sequence is 13 residues long. V was shortened by 4 bases and J by 4 bases, with 11 bases between the two germline ends. CDR1 is SGHRS, CDR2 YFSETQ, per germline. The CDR3 nucleotides read TGCGCCAGCAGCGAGAACACAGGCTATGGCTACACCTTC. Translating gives CASSENTGYGYTF. Variable domain in full (rest from reference TRBV5-1 and TRBJ1-2): KAGVTQTPRYLIKTRGQQVTLSCSPISGHRSVSWYQQTPGQGLQFLFEYFSETQRNKGNFPGRFSGRQFSNSRSEMNVSTLELGDSALYLCASSENTGYGYTFGSGTRLTVV.

This clone was seen only once. A far bigger clonotype differs at one base, so this is likely a read error. The same CDR3 is also encoded by other DNA sequences in this sample. The V gene is TRBV6-1, the J gene TRBJ1-2; no firm D call. CDR3 length: 12 amino acids. Germline V gives CDR1 MNHNS, CDR2 SASEGT. CDR3 nucleotides: TGCGCCAGCAGTCTGGGCAACTATGGCTACACCTTC. It yields the protein CASSLGNYGYTF.

Points on this clone: This specimen includes other DNA sequences encoding the same CDR3. The chain has TRBV28 and TRBJ1-1, with a possible D match to TRBD1 (5 bases). The CDR3 sequence is 14 residues long. From germline, CDR1 is MDHEN and CDR2 SYDVKM. V lost 5 bases to trimming and J lost 5 bases, with 15 bases between them. CDR3 nucleotides: TGTGCCAGCAGTCCAGCCGGGGGTGGAACTGAAGCTTTCTTT. Protein product: CASSPAGGGTEAFF.

As concerns this clone: A single base separates this from a much larger clone, so it may be a read error. J is TRBJ2-3 and V is TRBV7-6, with D perhaps being TRBD1 or TRBD2 (5 bases each). The CDR3 is made up of 18 amino acids. Trimming removed 5 bases from V and 0 bases from J, with 21 bases in between. Germline CDR1 is SGHVS and CDR2 is FNYEAQ. The CDR3 nucleotides read TGTGCCAGCAGCCTCGACCGGGGCAGGGATATCAGCACAGATACGCAGTATTTT. It specifies CASSLDRGRDISTDTQYF.

This clone was found a few times. The chain employs TRBV6-1 and TRBJ1-2, with D perhaps TRBD1 (6 bases). The CDR3 is 14 residues long. V was clipped by 2 bases and J by 2 bases, with 9 bases between them. CDR1 MNHNS and CDR2 SASEGT come from the germline V gene. The CDR3 DNA sequence: TGTGCCAGCAGTGAAAACGGACAGAACTATGGCTACACCTTC. It encodes CASSENGQNYGYTF.

In the case of this clone: At the DNA level, this CDR3 is encoded by other sequences in the same sample as well. The chain recombines TRBV4-3 with TRBJ1-1; TRBD1 might be the D (5 bases). The V end lost 4 bases, the J end lost 1 base, and 7 bases lay between the germline ends. Germline V CDR1 and CDR2: LGHNA, YSLEER. The CDR3 is 13 residues long. CDR3: CASSLDRNTEAFF. The CDR3 nucleotides are TGCGCCAGCAGCCTCGACAGGAACACTGAAGCTTTCTTT.

CDR3 bases: TGTGCCAGCAGCTCGATCAGGGTAACCCGGCCTAGCTCCTACAATGAGCAGTTCTTC. It codes for CASSSIRVTRPSSYNEQFF. The V and J genes are TRBV11-2 and TRBJ2-1; maybe TRBD1 (5 bases). With 4 bases removed from V and 0 bases from J, the gap between germline ends came to 22 bases. Germline V gene lookup returns CDR1 SGHAT and CDR2 FQNNGV. CDR3 length equals 19 residues.

In regard to this clone: A clone one base away is much larger, so this may be a read error. Other DNA sequences of this sample code for an identical CDR3. The genes are TRBV4-2 and TRBJ2-1, with D uncertain. Trimming pared 0 bases from V and 8 bases from J, leaving 5 bases between. Germline lookup yields CDR1 LGHNA and CDR2 YNFKEQ. The CDR3 loop spans 12 amino acids. As DNA, the CDR3 is TGTGCCAGCAGCCAAGATAGGGATGAGCAGTTCTTC. Protein product: CASSQDRDEQFF.

CDR3 nucleotides: TGCGCCAGCAGCGTGGGACAGGGACGATTGGTTGGCTATGGCTACACCTTC. Amino acid sequence: CASSVGQGRLVGYGYTF. J is TRBJ1-2 and V is TRBV5-1; 9 nucleotides line up with TRBD1. The V gene's germline CDR1 is SGHRS and CDR2 YFSETQ. V trimming: 4 bases; J trimming: 4 bases; junction bases outside the gene matches: 14. The CDR3 is 17 residues long.

The chain couples TRBV7-3 to TRBJ1-2, with D possibly TRBD1 on 5 matching bases. The CDR3 loop spans 13 amino acids. V dropped 3 bases and J dropped 5 bases, with 10 bases sitting between them. Germline V CDR1 and CDR2: SGHTA, FQGTGA. CDR3 nucleotide sequence: TGTGCCAGCAGCTTGGGGCAGGGATATGGCTACACCTTC. It specifies CASSLGQGYGYTF.

This chain uses TRBV4-2 with TRBJ2-3; D unresolved. V lost 0 bases and J lost 6, with 19 bases in between. This CDR3 contains 17 residues. The germline CDR1 and CDR2 sequences are LGHNA and YNFKEQ. The CDR3 reads CASSQDLGYTYGDTQYF. DNA for the CDR3: TGTGCCAGCAGCCAAGATCTCGGCTATACTTACGGGGATACGCAGTATTTT.

V and J are TRBV6-1 and TRBJ1-4, with a tentative D call TRBD1 (5 bases). The germline V gene has CDR1 MNHNS and CDR2 SASEGT. The CDR3 consists of 15 residues. V was shortened by 7 bases and J by 2 bases, with 14 bases between the two germline ends. CDR3 in DNA: TGTGCCAGCAACCCAGCAGGGAGCACTAATGAAAAACTGTTTTTT. This gives the protein CASNPAGSTNEKLFF.

The genes are TRBV28 and TRBJ2-5; D possibly matches TRBD1 or TRBD2 (5 bases each). The assigned J gene may be wrong: the sequence end matches TRBJ2-7 better. CDR1 is MDHEN and CDR2 is SYDVKM in the germline V gene. CDR3 length: 14 residues. The CDR3 region has the DNA TGTGCCAGCAGTCCAGGGACCTATTCTTACGAGCAGTACTTC. Translating gives CASSPGTYSYEQYF.

This sequence joins TRBV28 and TRBJ2-3; 14 positions agree with TRBD2. Per the germline V gene, CDR1 is MDHEN and CDR2 is SYDVKM. The CDR3 is 15 amino acids. The trim removed 5 bases at V and 3 bases at J, leaving 1 base unmatched. The CDR3 DNA sequence: TGTGCCAGCAGTCGGACTAGCGGGAGGACAGATACGCAGTATTTT. This translates into CASSRTSGRTDTQYF.

V usage is TRBV18 and J usage is TRBJ2-7, with D possibly being TRBD2 (7 bases). The CDR3 covers 15 residues. V was pared by 3 bases and J by 5 bases, with 17 bases between. Per germline, CDR1 KGHSH and CDR2 LQKENI. This CDR3 is CASSPTTGRVDEQYF. In DNA form, the CDR3 reads TGTGCCAGCTCACCGACAACAGGGAGGGTCGACGAGCAGTACTTC.

The V and J genes are TRBV29-1 and TRBJ2-3; 7 nucleotides line up with TRBD1. From germline, CDR1 is SQVTM and CDR2 ANQGSEA. This CDR3 is built from 14 residues. Losses at the gene ends were 6 bases for V and 9 bases for J; bases not matched to a gene: 15. CDR3 sequence: CSVSGQVGQVTQYF. The CDR3 DNA follows: TGCAGCGTCTCCGGACAGGTCGGGCAGGTAACGCAGTATTTT.

The CDR3 here is CASSAWTGGANTEAFF. The DNA of the CDR3 is TGTGCCAGCAGCGCCTGGACAGGGGGAGCGAACACTGAAGCTTTCTTT. The V gene is TRBV13, the J gene TRBJ1-1, with 10 bases matching TRBD1. This CDR3 spans 16 amino acids. The germline CDR1 and CDR2 sequences are PRHDT and FYEKMQ (reference sequence). Trimming at V came to 5 bases and at J to 1 base, leaving 7 bases not matched to a gene.

V gene TRBV27 combines with J gene TRBJ1-3; D not resolved. Germline V gene lookup returns CDR1 MNHEY and CDR2 SMNVEV (reference sequence). V was clipped by 4 bases and J by 4 bases, with 11 bases between them. This CDR3 is 14 amino acids long. The CDR3 sequence is CASSSMEDGNTIYF. DNA of the CDR3: TGTGCCAGCAGTTCTATGGAGGACGGAAACACCATATATTTT.

The chain recombines TRBV7-8 with TRBJ1-4; D unresolved. V gave up 1 base and J gave up 4 bases, with 4 bases separating them. This CDR3 is 13 amino acids long. Germline CDR1 reads SGHVS; CDR2 reads FQNEAQ. CDR3 region: CASSLDLNEKLFF. In nucleotides, the CDR3 is TGTGCCAGCAGCTTAGACCTTAATGAAAAACTGTTTTTT.